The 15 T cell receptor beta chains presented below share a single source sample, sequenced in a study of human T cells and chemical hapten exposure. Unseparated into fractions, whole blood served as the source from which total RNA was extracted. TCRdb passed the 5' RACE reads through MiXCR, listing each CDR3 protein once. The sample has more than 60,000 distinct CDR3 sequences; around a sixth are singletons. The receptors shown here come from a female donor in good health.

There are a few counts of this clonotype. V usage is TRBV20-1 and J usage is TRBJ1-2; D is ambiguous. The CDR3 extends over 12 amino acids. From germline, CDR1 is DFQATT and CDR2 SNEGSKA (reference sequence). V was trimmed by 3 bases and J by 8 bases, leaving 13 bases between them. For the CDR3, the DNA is TGCAGTGCTAGCGCGGACGCTATGGGCTACACCTTC. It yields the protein CSASADAMGYTF.

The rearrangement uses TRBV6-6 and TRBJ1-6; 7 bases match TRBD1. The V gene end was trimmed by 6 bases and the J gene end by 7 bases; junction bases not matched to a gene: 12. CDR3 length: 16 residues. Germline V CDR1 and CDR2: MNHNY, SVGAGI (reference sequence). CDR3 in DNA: TGTGCCAGCAGCCGTCTGACAGGGCGGCAAAATTCACCCCTCCACTTT. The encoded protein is CASSRLTGRQNSPLHF.

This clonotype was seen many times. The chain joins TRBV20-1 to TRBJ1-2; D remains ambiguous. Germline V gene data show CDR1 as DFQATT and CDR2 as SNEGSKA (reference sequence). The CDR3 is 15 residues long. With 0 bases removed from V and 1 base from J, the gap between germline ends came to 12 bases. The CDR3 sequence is CSARDATPINYGYTF. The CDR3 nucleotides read TGCAGTGCTAGAGATGCCACCCCTATTAACTATGGCTACACCTTC.

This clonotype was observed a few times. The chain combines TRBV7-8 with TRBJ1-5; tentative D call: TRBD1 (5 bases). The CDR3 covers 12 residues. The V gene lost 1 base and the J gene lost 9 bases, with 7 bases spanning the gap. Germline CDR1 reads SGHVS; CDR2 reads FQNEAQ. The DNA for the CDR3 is TGTGCCAGCAGCTTAGACGGGGGGCCCCAGCATTTT. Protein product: CASSLDGGPQHF.

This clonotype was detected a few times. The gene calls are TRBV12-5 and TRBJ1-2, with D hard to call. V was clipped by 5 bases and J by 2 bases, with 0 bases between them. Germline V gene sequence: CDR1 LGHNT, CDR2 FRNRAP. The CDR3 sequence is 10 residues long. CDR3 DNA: TGTGCTAGTGGTAACTATGGCTACACCTTC. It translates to CASGNYGYTF.

The CDR3 DNA sequence: TGTGCCAGCAGCCACTGGACTAGCGGGAGATCAGATACGCAGTATTTT. This gives the protein CASSHWTSGRSDTQYF. This chain uses TRBV7-2 with TRBJ2-3; 13 positions match TRBD2. The CDR3 length is 16 residues. With 5 bases clipped from V and 4 bases from J, the junction kept 6 bases outside the gene matches. CDR1 and CDR2 from the germline V gene are SGHTA and FQGNSA. The full variable domain, in which reference TRBV7-2 and TRBJ2-3 provide the parts outside the CDR3, is GAGVSQSPSNKVTEKGKDVELRCDPISGHTALYWYRQSLGQGLEFLIYFQGNSAPDKSGLPSDRFSAERTGGSVSTLTIQRTQQEDSAVYLCASSHWTSGRSDTQYFGPGTRLTVL.

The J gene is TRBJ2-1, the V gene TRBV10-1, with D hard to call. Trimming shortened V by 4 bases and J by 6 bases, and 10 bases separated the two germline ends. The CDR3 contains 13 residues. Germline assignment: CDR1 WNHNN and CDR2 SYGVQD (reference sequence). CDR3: CASSVAPGNEQFF. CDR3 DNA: TGCGCCAGCAGTGTGGCCCCCGGCAATGAGCAGTTCTTC.

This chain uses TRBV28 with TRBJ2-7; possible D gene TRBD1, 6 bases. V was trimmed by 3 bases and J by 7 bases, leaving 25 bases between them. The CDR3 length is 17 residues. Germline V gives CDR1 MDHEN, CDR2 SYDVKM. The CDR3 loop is CASSLWTATTLLREQYF. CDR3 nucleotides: TGTGCCAGCAGTTTGTGGACAGCCACTACACTACTTCGGGAGCAGTACTTC.

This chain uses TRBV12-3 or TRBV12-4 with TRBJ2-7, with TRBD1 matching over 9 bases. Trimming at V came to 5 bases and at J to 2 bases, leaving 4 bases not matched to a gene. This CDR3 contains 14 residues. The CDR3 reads CASSPGQGTYEQYF. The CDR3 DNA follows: TGTGCCAGCAGTCCGGGACAGGGAACCTACGAGCAGTACTTC.

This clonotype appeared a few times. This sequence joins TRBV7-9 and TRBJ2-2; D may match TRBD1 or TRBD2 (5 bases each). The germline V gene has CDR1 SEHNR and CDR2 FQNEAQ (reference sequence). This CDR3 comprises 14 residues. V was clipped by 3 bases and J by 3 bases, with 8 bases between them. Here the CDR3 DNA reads TGTGCCAGCAGCTTGGGGGTGTACACCGGGGAGCTGTTTTTT. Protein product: CASSLGVYTGELFF.

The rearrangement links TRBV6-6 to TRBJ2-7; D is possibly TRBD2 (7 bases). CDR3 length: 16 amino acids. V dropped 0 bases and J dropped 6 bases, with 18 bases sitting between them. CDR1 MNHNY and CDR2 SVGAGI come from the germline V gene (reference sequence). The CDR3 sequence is CASSYSGGAGAGEQYF. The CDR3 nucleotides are TGTGCCAGCAGTTACTCGGGGGGGGCAGGGGCGGGCGAGCAGTACTTC.

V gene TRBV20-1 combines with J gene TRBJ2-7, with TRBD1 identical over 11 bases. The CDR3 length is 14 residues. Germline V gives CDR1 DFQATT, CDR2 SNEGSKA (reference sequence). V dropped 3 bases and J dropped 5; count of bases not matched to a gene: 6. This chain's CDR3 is CSASKRTGGDEQYF. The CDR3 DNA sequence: TGCAGTGCTAGTAAGAGGACAGGGGGCGACGAGCAGTACTTC.

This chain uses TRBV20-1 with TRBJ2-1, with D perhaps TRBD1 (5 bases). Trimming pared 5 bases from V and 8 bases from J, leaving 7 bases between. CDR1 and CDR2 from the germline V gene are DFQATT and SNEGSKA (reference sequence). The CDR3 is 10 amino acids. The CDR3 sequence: CSAVRDEQFF. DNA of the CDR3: TGCAGTGCTGTCAGGGATGAGCAGTTCTTC.

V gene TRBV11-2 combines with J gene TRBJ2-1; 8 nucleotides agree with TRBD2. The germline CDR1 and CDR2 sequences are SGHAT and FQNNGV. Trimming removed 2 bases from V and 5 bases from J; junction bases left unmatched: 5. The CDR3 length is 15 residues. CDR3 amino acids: CASSLRGRINNEQFF. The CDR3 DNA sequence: TGTGCCAGCAGCTTACGCGGGAGGATTAACAATGAGCAGTTCTTC.

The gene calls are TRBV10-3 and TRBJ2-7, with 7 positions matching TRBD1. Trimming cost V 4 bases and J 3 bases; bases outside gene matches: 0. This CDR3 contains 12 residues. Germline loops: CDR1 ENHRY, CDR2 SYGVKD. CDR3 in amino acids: CAISGDSYEQYF. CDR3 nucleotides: TGTGCCATCAGTGGGGACAGCTACGAGCAGTACTTC.